Only a few counts were recorded for the clone carrying this T cell receptor (beta chain). The data derive from a study of shared clonotypes between healthy human individuals. Splitting the CD4+ cells yielded a CD45RA+ naive subset and a CD45RA-negative memory subset. V was cut by 6 bases and J by 3 bases, with 8 bases left in between. The CDR3 runs to 12 residues. CDR1 is MDHEN, CDR2 SYDVKM, per germline. The repertoire was sequenced with immunoSEQ multiplex PCR; TCRdb's copy has only in-frame clones and lacks some. Of some 1,100,000 clones in the sample, around 78% were seen once. This sequence originates from a man aged 18 to 30 in good health. Some clones in this sample may be carry-over from other donors' samples. The sample was memory CD4+ T cells from PBMCs. The subset: CD45RA-negative fraction. This chain joins TRBV28 and TRBJ1-2; D is ambiguous. CDR3 coding DNA: TGTGCCAGCAGCGCTCGGGACTATGGCTACACCTTC. It translates to CASSARDYGYTF.